These T cell receptor beta chains were read from a single sample in a study of shared clonotypes between healthy human individuals. Measured with immunoSEQ multiplex PCR; TCRdb has only the in-frame clones, and not every one. The table lists about 990,000 clones, more than 75% of them singletons. The sample consisted of memory CD4+ T cells from PBMCs. These receptors originate from a man aged 18 to 30 in good health. Some clones in this sample may be carry-over from other donors' samples. Both conserved end residues are part of each CDR3. Each record gives: V gene, D gene, CDR3 protein. A D gene is named only where the DNA matches it firmly.

V gene: TRBV14
D gene: .
CDR3 protein: CASSQEYLWQYF

V gene: TRBV7-2
D gene: TRBD2
CDR3 protein: CASSLGLAADTQYF

V gene: TRBV7-9
D gene: .
CDR3 protein: CASSLGPSGNTIYF

V gene: TRBV28
D gene: .
CDR3 protein: CASSSRALNTEAFF

V gene: TRBV28
D gene: TRBD1
CDR3 protein: CASSLQGSGYTF

V gene: TRBV28
D gene: TRBD2
CDR3 protein: CASSRGLGGSGNEQFF

V gene: TRBV2
D gene: .
CDR3 protein: CASSDWTENQPQHF

V gene: TRBV7-2
D gene: .
CDR3 protein: CASSLEGSSYGYTF

V gene: TRBV12-5
D gene: .
CDR3 protein: CASQGVSETQYF

V gene: TRBV5-5
D gene: .
CDR3 protein: CASSLSSDYGYTF

V gene: TRBV5-6
D gene: .
CDR3 protein: CASSPDRIYGYTF

V gene: TRBV9
D gene: .
CDR3 protein: CASSVDTVPNYGYTF

V gene: TRBV29-1
D gene: .
CDR3 protein: CSVEYGNTEAFF

V gene: TRBV6-6
D gene: .
CDR3 protein: CASMYMAEAFF

V gene: TRBV7-3
D gene: .
CDR3 protein: CASSPTPSTEAFF

V gene: TRBV9
D gene: TRBD2
CDR3 protein: CASSVASGDLDEQFF

V gene: TRBV11-3
D gene: .
CDR3 protein: CASGRGGHEQYF

V gene: TRBV28
D gene: .
CDR3 protein: CASNQKWNTEAFF

V gene: TRBV18
D gene: .
CDR3 protein: CASSRLSADTQYF

V gene: TRBV28
D gene: TRBD2
CDR3 protein: CASSLLGLELYEQYF